Listed here is a single T cell receptor (beta chain). Its specificity is not known. This entry comes from a study of T cell repertoires in cytomegalovirus infection. Study in general: It was recently identified HLA-C-restricted and well-studied HLA-B-restricted CMV epitopes that the study used. It was the public TCR beta signatures that indicated both CMV infection and matching HLA type. The study, taken as a whole, reports: The cumulative frequency of public TCR beta families identified carriers of CMV plus the relevant HLA. There were HLA-C-restricted CMV-specific TCR beta clonotypes dominating the ex vivo response.

Each CDR3 protein gets one entry after TCRdb re-called the reads with MiXCR. The sample contains about 900,000 distinct CDR3 sequences, roughly a third of which appear only once. The clonotype comes from a human donor in good health (CMV status not recorded). Some clones in this sample may be carry-over from other donors' samples. The sequenced sample was cultured CD8+ T cells from PBMCs, obtained from culture after CMV antigen stimulation.

CDR3 nucleotides: TGCAGCGTTGAAGACCCCAGGAGGGTCGCTAACTATGGCTACACCTTC. Its translation is CSVEDPRRVANYGYTF. The gene calls are TRBV29-1 and TRBJ1-2, with D unclear. Germline lookup yields CDR1 SQVTM and CDR2 ANQGSEA. This CDR3 is built from 16 residues. V was pared by 0 bases and J by 0 bases, with 14 bases between.